The 7 T cell receptor beta chains below all came from one sample that was sequenced in a study of cytomegalovirus exposure and HLA in healthy donors. With 60 Vbeta and 13 Jbeta primers, the PCR was carried out. The data were produced by immunoSEQ multiplex PCR, yet TCRdb's version contains in-frame clones alone and is incomplete. This table holds some 70,000 clones, just over 65% found once. Source material: PBMCs. These receptors all come from a woman between 25 and 40 years old in good health and CMV-seronegative.

The chain couples TRBV5-1 to TRBJ1-2; 8 bases are a match to TRBD1. This CDR3 spans 15 amino acids. The V and J ends lost 4 bases and 0 bases, in that order; junction bases with no gene match: 5. Germline CDR1 and CDR2: SGHRS and YFSETQ. The chain's CDR3 is CASSREDRANYGYTF. The CDR3 region has the DNA TGCGCCAGCAGCCGGGAGGACAGGGCTAACTATGGCTACACCTTC.

The V and J genes are TRBV2 and TRBJ1-1; a possible D gene is TRBD1 (5 bases). CDR3 length: 15 amino acids. Germline loops: CDR1 SNHLY, CDR2 FYNNEI. V lost 4 bases and J lost 1, with 13 bases in between. Here the CDR3 DNA reads TGTGCCAGCAGTGCGGAAGGGGCAGAGAACACTGAAGCTTTCTTT. Residues: CASSAEGAENTEAFF.

The V call is TRBV19, the J call TRBJ2-7; TRBD1 matches at 8 bases. The CDR3 has 14 amino acids. CDR1 LNHDA and CDR2 SQIVND come from the germline V gene (reference sequence). V lost 4 bases, J lost 5 bases, and 7 bases stayed unmatched. The CDR3 loop reads CASSKWTGQDEQYF. In nucleotides, the CDR3 is TGTGCCAGTAGTAAATGGACAGGGCAAGACGAGCAGTACTTC.

The chain recombines TRBV7-6 with TRBJ1-1; a possible D gene is TRBD1 (6 bases). CDR1 and CDR2 (germline): SGHVS, FNYEAQ. The CDR3 is made up of 15 amino acids. V lost 2 bases to trimming and J lost 6 bases, with 16 bases between them. The CDR3 loop reads CASSLRFRSGAEAFF. Written as DNA, the CDR3 is TGTGCCAGCAGCTTACGTTTTAGGTCAGGGGCTGAAGCTTTCTTT.

The V and J genes are TRBV28 and TRBJ2-7; TRBD1 agrees at 7 bases. The CDR3 has 12 amino acids. Germline CDR1 and CDR2: MDHEN and SYDVKM. CDR3 nucleotide sequence: TGTGTAACTACACAGGGGAGCTACGAGCAGTACTTC. Translating it yields CVTTQGSYEQYF.

Only one count was recorded for this clone. The chain links TRBV2 to TRBJ1-1, with a weak D call TRBD1 (6 bases). This CDR3 has 15 amino acids. The V end lost 5 bases, the J end lost 1 base, and 14 bases lay between the germline ends. Looked up from germline, CDR1 is SNHLY and CDR2 is FYNNEI. The CDR3 loop reads CASSTLGHRNTEAFF. CDR3 DNA: TGTGCCAGCAGTACCTTGGGACATAGGAACACTGAAGCTTTCTTT.

J is TRBJ1-1 and V is TRBV11-1; D perhaps matches TRBD1 (6 bases). The germline V and J ends were trimmed by 2 bases and 12 bases, with 10 bases remaining between them. The CDR3 extends over 11 amino acids. The germline V gene encodes CDR1 SGHAT and CDR2 FQDESV (reference sequence). The CDR3 nucleotides are TGTGCCAGCAGCTTAAGGGGGGGAACTTTCTTT. This encodes CASSLRGGTFF.